The 27 T cell receptor beta chains given below trace back to one sample, sequenced in a study. TCRdb analysed the 5' RACE reads with MiXCR anew, one entry per CDR3 protein. The sample includes about 60,000 distinct CDR3 sequences, nearly 30% seen only once; the top ten take 2% to 2.5%. The sequencing input was tumor-infiltrating naive CD4+ T cells sorted from the breast tumor. Subset described: naive CD4+ T cells, CD4+CD45RA+CD25-. The receptors were sampled from a female donor with breast cancer.

This clonotype was seen a handful of times. A read error may explain this, as a much larger clone is one base away. The chain is built from TRBV6-1 and TRBJ1-5, with 8 bases matching TRBD1. V dropped 8 bases and J dropped 5; count of bases not matched to a gene: 5. Germline V gene sequence: CDR1 MNHNS, CDR2 SASEGT. The CDR3 totals 13 residues. For the CDR3, the DNA is TGTGCCAGCTACAGGGGGGATGATCAGCCCCAGCATTTT. This translates into CASYRGDDQPQHF.

Only a few counts were recorded for this clonotype. This sequence joins TRBV6-2 or TRBV6-3 and TRBJ2-7; D might be TRBD1 or TRBD2, each matching 5 bases. V lost 0 bases, J lost 2 bases, and 11 bases lay in between. Germline V CDR1 and CDR2: MNHEY, SVGEGT. CDR3 length: 15 amino acids. CDR3 residues: CASSYSGEPAYEQYF. CDR3 sequence (DNA): TGTGCCAGCAGTTACTCGGGGGAACCCGCCTACGAGCAGTACTTC.

The chain combines TRBV4-2 with TRBJ2-3; tentatively, D is TRBD1 or TRBD2 (5 bases each). The V end lost 1 base, the J end lost 2 bases, and 13 bases lay between the germline ends. Germline CDR1 is LGHNA and CDR2 is YNFKEQ. There are 16 residues in the CDR3. The CDR3 loop is CASSQAGLVLTDTQYF. The DNA of the CDR3 is TGTGCCAGCAGCCAAGCGGGGCTGGTACTCACAGATACGCAGTATTTT.

This clonotype was detected many times. The chain carries TRBV29-1 and TRBJ1-2; 8 bases match TRBD1. The CDR3 loop spans 11 amino acids. The V gene end was trimmed by 7 bases and the J gene end by 7 bases; junction bases not matched to a gene: 5. The germline gives CDR1 SQVTM, CDR2 ANQGSEA. Here the CDR3 reads CSAGQGGGYTF. CDR3 coding DNA: TGCAGCGCCGGACAGGGCGGTGGCTACACCTTC.

J is TRBJ2-7 and V is TRBV5-1; the match to TRBD1 covers 9 bases. The CDR3 is 15 residues long. V trimming: 4 bases; J trimming: 4 bases; junction bases outside the gene matches: 9. Germline V lookup: CDR1 SGHRS, CDR2 YFSETQ. The chain's CDR3 is CASSAGQGNLYEQYF. The CDR3, as DNA: TGCGCCAGCAGCGCCGGACAGGGGAATTTATACGAGCAGTACTTC.

In this sample, this clonotype turned up a few times. V is TRBV29-1 and J is TRBJ2-3; unclear D gene. CDR3 size: 15 residues. CDR1 is SQVTM and CDR2 is ANQGSEA in the germline V gene. Deletions cut 6 bases from V and 0 bases from J, with 16 bases between. The CDR3 reads CSVITTATSTDTQYF. The CDR3 coding sequence is TGCAGCGTGATCACCACAGCGACTAGCACAGATACGCAGTATTTT.

This chain uses TRBV5-1 with TRBJ1-1; D not resolved. CDR1 is SGHRS, CDR2 YFSETQ, per germline. This CDR3 has 14 residues. V gave up 0 bases and J gave up 1 base, with 7 bases separating them. The DNA for the CDR3 is TGCGCCAGCAGCTTGGAAGCGGGGAACACTGAAGCTTTCTTT. The encoded protein is CASSLEAGNTEAFF.

This clonotype was seen at least ten times. CDR3 sequence reads: CATSDPLAGGSNEQFF. As DNA, the CDR3 is TGTGCCACCAGTGATCCCCTAGCGGGAGGTTCAAATGAGCAGTTCTTC. The chain employs TRBV24-1 and TRBJ2-1, with 11 positions matching TRBD2. The germline CDR1 and CDR2 sequences are KGHDR and SFDVKD. CDR3 size: 16 residues. The junction had 7 bases not matched to a gene; V was cut back by 3 bases and J by 7 bases.

This clonotype is a singleton in its sample. V gene TRBV7-2 combines with J gene TRBJ2-1; 9 nucleotides line up with TRBD2. V lost 1 base and J lost 8; bases outside the gene matches: 12. In germline, CDR1 is SGHTA, CDR2 FQGNSA. This CDR3 region has 17 residues. The CDR3 nucleotides read TGTGCCAGCAGCTTAGTGGGCGGGAGGGCCAACGGGTATGAGCAGTTCTTC. It codes for CASSLVGGRANGYEQFF.

There are a few counts of this clonotype. The chain carries TRBV20-1 and TRBJ2-2; 10 bases are shared with TRBD2. The CDR3 spans 19 residues. The ends lost 2 bases at V and 3 bases at J; junction bases unmatched: 15. From germline, CDR1 is DFQATT and CDR2 SNEGSKA (reference sequence). The CDR3 region is CSARQPKAGGYDYTGELFF. The CDR3 DNA sequence: TGCAGTGCTAGACAACCTAAAGCGGGAGGGTATGATTACACCGGGGAGCTGTTTTTT.

This clonotype was seen a few times. This chain links TRBV7-2 with TRBJ1-2, with TRBD1 matching over 7 bases. The germline V gene has CDR1 SGHTA and CDR2 FQGNSA. With V trimmed by 2 bases and J by 8 bases, 11 bases remained unmatched. This CDR3 contains 15 residues. The CDR3 reads CASSLQGTELGGYTF. DNA for the CDR3: TGTGCCAGCAGCTTACAGGGGACAGAGTTGGGGGGCTACACCTTC.

Worth noting for this clonotype: The germline gene is not matched at one end of the junction; a read error may be the cause. V and J are TRBV4-3 and TRBJ1-1, with D unclear. The end of the DNA fits TRBJ1-3 better, so the J call may be wrong. Germline V gives CDR1 LGHNA, CDR2 YSLEER. CDR3 length equals 15 residues. CDR3 nucleotide sequence: TGTGCCAGCAGCCAAGAAGACCGCTCTGGAAACACCATATATTTT. Amino acids: CASSQEDRSGNTIYF.

The chain employs TRBV5-1 and TRBJ1-4; 9 positions match TRBD1. The junction had 9 bases not matched to a gene; V was cut back by 4 bases and J by 2 bases. CDR3 length: 17 residues. Germline CDR1 SGHRS, CDR2 YFSETQ. The CDR3 bases are TGCGCCAGCAGCACCGGACAGGGGTCCGTGACTAATGAAAAACTGTTTTTT. Protein sequence: CASSTGQGSVTNEKLFF.

This clonotype was detected only a few times. The genes are TRBV7-3 and TRBJ2-1, with 9 bases fitting TRBD2. V shed 5 bases, J shed 8 bases, and the junction held 13 bases outside the gene matches. Germline CDR1 reads SGHTA; CDR2 reads FQGTGA. The CDR3 spans 16 residues. The CDR3 sequence: CASSPHERGAVDEQFF. DNA of the CDR3: TGTGCCAGCAGCCCCCACGAGCGGGGGGCCGTAGATGAGCAGTTCTTC.

In its sample, this clonotype was seen a few times. V is TRBV7-8 and J is TRBJ2-6, with D tentatively TRBD2 (5 bases). Germline values: CDR1 SGHVS, CDR2 FQNEAQ. The CDR3 consists of 18 residues. Trimming removed 5 bases from V and 6 bases from J, with 23 bases in between. CDR3: CASSLIPLTPSQANVLTF. The CDR3 bases are TGTGCCAGCAGCCTAATCCCCTTGACCCCTAGCCAGGCCAACGTCCTGACTTTC.

This clonotype has only a few counts. The chain employs TRBV6-5 and TRBJ2-7; 7 nucleotides match TRBD2. Germline CDR1 reads MNHEY; CDR2 reads SVGAGI. Trimming cost V 4 bases and J 5 bases; bases outside gene matches: 14. There are 16 residues in the CDR3. As DNA, the CDR3 is TGTGCCAGCAGTTTGTCGACCAGGACTAGAGGCCACGAGCAGTACTTC. Residues: CASSLSTRTRGHEQYF.

This clonotype was detected a few times. The chain couples TRBV29-1 to TRBJ1-5; maybe TRBD1 (6 bases). The germline V gene encodes CDR1 SQVTM and CDR2 ANQGSEA. This CDR3 is 13 amino acids long. V was trimmed by 1 base and J by 7 bases, leaving 11 bases between them. The CDR3 spells CSVEGQGGQPQHF. The CDR3 DNA sequence: TGCAGCGTTGAAGGTCAAGGGGGACAGCCCCAGCATTTT.

V gene TRBV3-1 combines with J gene TRBJ2-1; TRBD2 matches 12 bases. CDR3 length equals 15 residues. The germline gives CDR1 LGHDT, CDR2 YNNKEL (reference sequence). With V trimmed by 3 bases and J by 12 bases, 9 bases remained unmatched. The CDR3 DNA reads as TGTGCCAGCAGCCAGCAACTAGCGGGAGGAGGGGGGCAGTTCTTC. The encoded protein is CASSQQLAGGGGQFF.

The genes are TRBV6-1 and TRBJ2-1; D is unclear. This CDR3 has 13 residues. The germline gives CDR1 MNHNS, CDR2 SASEGT. V lost 2 bases, J lost 2 bases, and 4 bases lay in between. DNA for the CDR3: TGTGCCAGCAGTGAATCGGCCTACAATGAGCAGTTCTTC. Encoded protein: CASSESAYNEQFF.

This clonotype was counted between two and nine times. The chain is built from TRBV13 and TRBJ2-4; D call uncertain. V dropped 3 bases and J dropped 2 bases, with 20 bases sitting between them. Germline V gives CDR1 PRHDT, CDR2 FYEKMQ (reference sequence). This CDR3 has 18 residues. CDR3 sequence (DNA): TGTGCCAGCAGCTTCTCGCGATATATTCGTGGGTCCAAAAACATTCAGTACTTC. This gives the protein CASSFSRYIRGSKNIQYF.

The rearrangement links TRBV4-1 to TRBJ1-3; D uncertain. This CDR3 contains 12 residues. V lost 2 bases and J lost 3, with 2 bases in between. Germline loops: CDR1 MGHRA, CDR2 YSYEKL. The CDR3 DNA is TGCGCCAGCAGCCAATTTGGAAACACCATATATTTT. Protein product: CASSQFGNTIYF.

The chain recombines TRBV5-1 with TRBJ2-7; D not resolved. Germline V gives CDR1 SGHRS, CDR2 YFSETQ. The CDR3 sequence is 13 residues long. Between the trimmed V and J ends, which lost 0 bases and 6 bases, there was a span of 10 bases. The CDR3 DNA reads as TGCGCCAGCAGCTTGGGACCAAGCCCCGAGCAGTACTTC. Residues: CASSLGPSPEQYF. The full variable domain, its missing parts supplied by reference TRBV5-1 and TRBJ2-7, is KAGVTQTPRYLIKTRGQQVTLSCSPISGHRSVSWYQQTPGQGLQFLFEYFSETQRNKGNFPGRFSGRQFSNSRSEMNVSTLELGDSALYLCASSLGPSPEQYFGPGTRLTVT.

This rearrangement joins TRBV5-4 to TRBJ1-2; D perhaps matches TRBD1 (6 bases). Trimming removed 6 bases at V and 4 bases at J, with 13 bases between. The CDR3 consists of 13 residues. CDR1 and CDR2 from the germline V gene are SGHNT and YYREEE (reference sequence). CDR3 loop: CASNRQESYGYTF. CDR3 coding DNA: TGTGCCAGCAACAGACAGGAAAGCTATGGCTACACCTTC.

The chain uses TRBV28 and TRBJ2-7; maybe TRBD2 (5 bases). Trimming stripped 2 bases from V and 4 bases from J, with 15 bases between. CDR1 and CDR2 from the germline V gene are MDHEN and SYDVKM. The CDR3 is 15 amino acids. CDR3 coding DNA: TGTGCCAGCAGTTTAGGAGGACTCGTACAATACGAGCAGTACTTC. It is translated as CASSLGGLVQYEQYF.

V and J are TRBV7-2 and TRBJ2-2; 8 bases agree with TRBD2. CDR3 length: 17 residues. CDR1 is SGHTA and CDR2 is FQGNSA in the germline V gene. After removal of 5 bases from V and 0 bases from J, the junction contained 8 bases not matched to a gene. The chain's CDR3 is CASSLGRGLANTGELFF. The CDR3 DNA reads TGTGCCAGCAGCCTCGGCAGGGGACTAGCGAACACCGGGGAGCTGTTTTTT.

The rearrangement uses TRBV7-3 and TRBJ2-2; D possibly corresponds to TRBD2 (6 bases). V was cut by 0 bases and J by 7 bases, with 9 bases left in between. The CDR3 length is 14 residues. Germline V gene data show CDR1 as SGHTA and CDR2 as FQGTGA. CDR3 region: CASSLTREYGELFF. Here the CDR3 DNA reads TGTGCCAGCAGCTTAACCCGGGAGTACGGGGAGCTGTTTTTT.

This clonotype has more than one count but fewer than ten. The gene calls are TRBV30 and TRBJ2-1; D might be TRBD2 (6 bases). The V and J ends lost 1 base and 6 bases respectively, with 13 bases between them. Germline CDR1 is GTSNPN and CDR2 is SVGIG (reference sequence). The CDR3 is 14 residues long. The CDR3 protein is CAWSEGLLRNEQFF. The CDR3 DNA sequence: TGTGCCTGGAGTGAGGGACTTCTGCGCAATGAGCAGTTCTTC.